These T cell receptor beta chains were read from a single sample in a study of a mutant IDH1 vaccine in newly diagnosed glioma. Their recognized antigens are unknown. Profiled with immunoSEQ multiplex PCR; TCRdb holds only in-frame clones, not every one. The table lists some 40,000 clones, roughly 70% of them singletons. This sample comprised PBMCs, obtained from a glioma patient whose treatment included an IDH1 peptide vaccine. These receptors all stem from a man aged 40-50 years with glioma. Each CDR3 is given with its conserved first and last residue. The D gene is left open where the match is weak. Size values are once, few and many counts, or a class for expanded clones, and some rows have none.

J,V,size,D,DNA,CDR3
TRBJ1-2,TRBV6-5,once,.,TGTGCCAGCAGTTACGCAGGCTATGGCTACACCTTC,CASSYAGYGYTF
TRBJ2-7,TRBV10-1,.,.,TGCGCCAGCGGGCCCGGGAGCGGTTACGAGCAGTACTTC,CASGPGSGYEQYF
TRBJ1-2,TRBV7-2,.,.,TGTGCCAGCAGCTTCCAGGGTCCCCGGGACGTCGATGGCTACACCTTC,CASSFQGPRDVDGYTF
TRBJ1-3,TRBV6-6,few,TRBD1,TGTGCCAGCAGCTCTTCTCGGACAGGCTCTGGAAACACCATATATTTT,CASSSSRTGSGNTIYF
TRBJ2-1,TRBV18,.,TRBD2,TGTGCCAGCTCACCACAGAGCGGGAGGACCGGGAATGAGCAGTTCTTC,CASSPQSGRTGNEQFF
TRBJ2-5,TRBV9,.,.,TGTGCCAGCAGCGTAGGACTTAACCAAGAGACCCAGTACTTC,CASSVGLNQETQYF
TRBJ2-5,TRBV30,.,TRBD2,TGTGCCTGGAGTCTCTCCCTGGCGGGAGCTGCAGAGACCCAGTACTTC,CAWSLSLAGAAETQYF
TRBJ1-1,TRBV29-1,.,TRBD1,TGCAGCGTTGGAGGGGGCAGGAGCACTGAAGCTTTCTTT,CSVGGGRSTEAFF
TRBJ1-2,TRBV27,.,.,TGTGCCAGCAGTTTAGGGAGGGTAGGCGGCTACACCTTC,CASSLGRVGGYTF
TRBJ2-2,TRBV7-6,few,.,TGTGCCAGCAGCAAGACCGTGGGATCGAACACCGGGGAGCTGTTTTTT,CASSKTVGSNTGELFF
TRBJ2-4,TRBV15,.,TRBD1,TGTGCCACCAGCAGAGGACAGGGACAAAACATTCAGTACTTC,CATSRGQGQNIQYF
TRBJ1-4,TRBV7-8,once,TRBD1,TGTGCCAGCAGCTTAAGGGACAGGGGCGCGATTGCAACTAATGAAAAACTGTTTTTT,CASSLRDRGAIATNEKLFF
TRBJ2-2,TRBV7-9,.,.,TGTGCCAGCAGCTTAGATGATTCAGGGGAGCTGTTTTTT,CASSLDDSGELFF
TRBJ1-1,TRBV4-1,few,.,TGCGCCAGCAGCCTCCAGTCCGGCGCGGACACTGAAGCTTTCTTT,CASSLQSGADTEAFF
TRBJ2-3,TRBV5-1,.,.,TGCGCCAGCAGCTTGGAGACCGGCCGCGGGGCAGATACGCAGTATTTT,CASSLETGRGADTQYF
TRBJ2-1,TRBV27,.,TRBD2,TGTGCCAGCACCCAGGGGCTAGCGGGAGGGAGCAATGAGCAGTTCTTC,CASTQGLAGGSNEQFF
TRBJ1-3,TRBV7-8,few,.,TGTGCCAGCAGCTCCAAGAGGCCCAGAACCTCTGGAAACACCATATATTTT,CASSSKRPRTSGNTIYF
TRBJ2-1,TRBV6-6,.,TRBD2,TGTGCCAGCAGTAGGGGGACTAGCGGGAGCGATGAGCAGTTCTTC,CASSRGTSGSDEQFF
TRBJ1-1,TRBV5-1,medium-sized,TRBD1,TGCGCCAGCAGCTTGGCCTTGCGACAGGGTGGGTGGAACACTGAAGCTTTCTTT,CASSLALRQGGWNTEAFF
TRBJ1-4,TRBV18,.,.,TGTGCCAGCTCACCAGCGGCCACAACTAATGAAAAACTGTTTTTT,CASSPAATTNEKLFF
TRBJ2-1,TRBV10-2,once,.,TGCGCCAGCACAGGGCCCTACAATGAGCAGTTCTTC,CASTGPYNEQFF
TRBJ2-1,TRBV29-1,.,TRBD1,TGCAGCTTCGGACAGGGCAATGAGCAGTTCTTC,CSFGQGNEQFF
TRBJ2-7,TRBV9,.,.,TGTGCCAGCAGCGTGGACTCTTCCTACGAGCAGTACTTC,CASSVDSSYEQYF
TRBJ1-2,TRBV19,few,.,TGTGCCAGTAGACCCGACTCACGGAGGGGCTACACCTTC,CASRPDSRRGYTF
TRBJ1-4,TRBV19,.,.,TGTGCCAGTAGTAGTGACCGGAGGTCTAATGAAAAACTGTTTTTT,CASSSDRRSNEKLFF
TRBJ2-1,TRBV15,.,.,TGTGCCACGGGACGAGGGGGGAGCTCCTACAATGAGCAGTTCTTC,CATGRGGSSYNEQFF
TRBJ2-1,TRBV6-1,.,TRBD2,TGTGCCAGCAACCTCGGGACTAGCTCCTACAATGAGCAGTTCTTC,CASNLGTSSYNEQFF
TRBJ2-1,TRBV19,.,.,TGTGCCAGTAGTCCCGGACTGGGGACGGGGCAGTTCTTC,CASSPGLGTGQFF
TRBJ1-3,TRBV19,.,.,TGTGCCAGTAGTATAGATTTAGGACTCGACACCATATATTTT,CASSIDLGLDTIYF